The present T cell receptor (beta chain) was sequenced within a study of Graves' ophthalmopathy and Graves' hyperthyroidism. Germline CDR1 reads DFQATT; CDR2 reads SNEGSKA (reference sequence). The CDR3 length is 17 residues. Losses at the gene ends were 6 bases for V and 1 base for J; bases not matched to a gene: 16. CDR3 regions of TCR beta were amplified from RNA transcripts. Scientists carried out first-round RT-PCR using HTBI primers and then a second-round multiplex PCR. TCRdb ran MiXCR on the multiplex PCR reads and lists one entry per CDR3 protein. The top ten clones hold around 6.5% of a sample with hundreds of thousands of distinct CDR3 sequences, 22% of them seen once. This clonotype showed up many times.

The sequenced sample was peripheral blood. The TCR was taken from a woman aged 18-30 years with stable Graves' hyperthyroidism. Some clones in this sample may be carry-over from other donors' samples. V gene TRBV20-1 combines with J gene TRBJ1-1; 8 bases line up with TRBD1. The CDR3 loop is CSAPRDRPRGGNTEAFF. The CDR3 DNA is TGCAGTGCCCCAAGGGACAGGCCTCGGGGGGGGAACACTGAAGCTTTCTTT.